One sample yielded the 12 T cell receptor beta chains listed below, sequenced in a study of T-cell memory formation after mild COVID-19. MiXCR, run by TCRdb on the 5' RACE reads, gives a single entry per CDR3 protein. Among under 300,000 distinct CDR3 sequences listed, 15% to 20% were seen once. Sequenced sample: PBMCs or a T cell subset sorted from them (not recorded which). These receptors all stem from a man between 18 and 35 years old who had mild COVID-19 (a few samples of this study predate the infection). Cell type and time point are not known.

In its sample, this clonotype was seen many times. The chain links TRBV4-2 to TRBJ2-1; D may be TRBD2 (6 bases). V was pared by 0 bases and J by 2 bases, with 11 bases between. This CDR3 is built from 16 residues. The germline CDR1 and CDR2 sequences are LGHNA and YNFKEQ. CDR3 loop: CASSQDSPGAYNEQFF. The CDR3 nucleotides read TGTGCCAGCAGCCAAGATTCCCCGGGAGCCTACAATGAGCAGTTCTTC.

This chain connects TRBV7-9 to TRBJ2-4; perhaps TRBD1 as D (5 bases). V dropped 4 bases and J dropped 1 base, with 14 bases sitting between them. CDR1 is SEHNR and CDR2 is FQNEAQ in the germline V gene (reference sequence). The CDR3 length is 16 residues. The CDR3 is CASSSRGLLAKNIQYF. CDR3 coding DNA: TGTGCCAGCAGCTCAAGGGGATTGTTGGCCAAAAACATTCAGTACTTC.

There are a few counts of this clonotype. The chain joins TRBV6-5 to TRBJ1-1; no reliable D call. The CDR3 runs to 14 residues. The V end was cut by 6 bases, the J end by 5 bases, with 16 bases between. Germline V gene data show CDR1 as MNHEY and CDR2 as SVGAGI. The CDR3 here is CASRSGEDGTEAFF. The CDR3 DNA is TGTGCCAGCAGAAGCGGGGAGGATGGGACTGAAGCTTTCTTT.

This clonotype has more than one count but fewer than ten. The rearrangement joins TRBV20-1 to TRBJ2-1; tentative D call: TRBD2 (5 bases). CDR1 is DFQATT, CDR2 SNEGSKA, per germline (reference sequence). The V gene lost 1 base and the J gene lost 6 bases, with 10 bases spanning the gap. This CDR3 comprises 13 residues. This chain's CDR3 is CSARAATTNEQFF. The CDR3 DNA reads TGCAGTGCTAGAGCGGCGACTACCAATGAGCAGTTCTTC.

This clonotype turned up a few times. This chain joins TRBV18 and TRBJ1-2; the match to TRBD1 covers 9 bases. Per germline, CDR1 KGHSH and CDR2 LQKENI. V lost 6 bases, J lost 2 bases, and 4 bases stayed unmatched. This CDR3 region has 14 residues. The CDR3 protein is CASSRGQGNYGYTF. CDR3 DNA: TGTGCCAGCTCCCGAGGACAGGGGAACTATGGCTACACCTTC.

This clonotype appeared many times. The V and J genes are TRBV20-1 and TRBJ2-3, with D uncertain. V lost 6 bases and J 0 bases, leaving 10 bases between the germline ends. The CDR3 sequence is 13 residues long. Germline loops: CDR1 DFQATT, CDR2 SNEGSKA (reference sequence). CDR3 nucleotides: TGCAGTGCACCTTACCTAAGCACAGATACGCAGTATTTT. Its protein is CSAPYLSTDTQYF.

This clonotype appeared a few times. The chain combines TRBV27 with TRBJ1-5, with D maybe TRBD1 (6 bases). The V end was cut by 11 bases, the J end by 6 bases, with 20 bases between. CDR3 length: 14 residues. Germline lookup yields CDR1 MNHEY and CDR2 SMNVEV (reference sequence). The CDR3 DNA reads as TGTGCCGCCGCTAAACAGGGAAGTGGTCAGCCCCAGCATTTT. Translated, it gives CAAAKQGSGQPQHF.

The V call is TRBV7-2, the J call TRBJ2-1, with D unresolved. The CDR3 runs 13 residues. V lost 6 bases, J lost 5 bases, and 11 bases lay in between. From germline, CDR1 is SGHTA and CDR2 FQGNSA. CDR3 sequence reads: CASRAGPNNEQFF. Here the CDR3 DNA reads TGTGCCAGCAGGGCCGGGCCCAACAATGAGCAGTTCTTC.

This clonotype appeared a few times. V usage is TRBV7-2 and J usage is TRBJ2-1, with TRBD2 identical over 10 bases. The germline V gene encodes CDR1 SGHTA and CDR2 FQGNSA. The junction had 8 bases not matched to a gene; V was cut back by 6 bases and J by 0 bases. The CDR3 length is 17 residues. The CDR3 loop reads CASSVVAGGSSYNEQFF. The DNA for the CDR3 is TGTGCCAGCAGTGTGGTAGCGGGGGGTAGCTCCTACAATGAGCAGTTCTTC.

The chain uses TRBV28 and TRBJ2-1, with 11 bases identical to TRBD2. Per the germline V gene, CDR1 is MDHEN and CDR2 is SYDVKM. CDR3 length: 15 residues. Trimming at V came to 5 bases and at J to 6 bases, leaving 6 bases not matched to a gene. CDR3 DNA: TGTGCCAGCAGTCCTCTAGCGGGGGGCTCCAATGAGCAGTTCTTC. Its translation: CASSPLAGGSNEQFF.

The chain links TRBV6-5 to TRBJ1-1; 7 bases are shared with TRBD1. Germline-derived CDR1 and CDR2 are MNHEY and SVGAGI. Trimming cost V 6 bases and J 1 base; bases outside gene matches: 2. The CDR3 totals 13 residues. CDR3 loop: CASRHRGNTEAFF. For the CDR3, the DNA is TGTGCCAGCAGACACAGGGGGAACACTGAAGCTTTCTTT.

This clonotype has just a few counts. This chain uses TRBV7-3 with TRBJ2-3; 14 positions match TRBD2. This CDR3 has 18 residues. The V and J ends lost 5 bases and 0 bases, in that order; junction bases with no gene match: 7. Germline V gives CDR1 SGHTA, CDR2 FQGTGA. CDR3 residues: CASSQGTSGGRSTDTQYF. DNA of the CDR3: TGTGCCAGCAGCCAAGGGACTAGCGGGGGCCGGAGCACAGATACGCAGTATTTT.